This entry lists 31 T cell receptor beta chains sequenced from one sample in a study of T-cell reconstitution after alpha-beta-depleted transplantation in children. General study results and limits: The main origin of T-cell counts and diversity one year after transplant was newly produced T cells.

Preparation of the TCRbeta library was carried out with unique molecular identifiers. Via MiXCR, TCRdb re-called the PCR reads, giving one row per CDR3 protein. The data contain a few hundred thousand distinct CDR3 sequences, 6% to 10% of them singletons. Their target antigens are unknown. The sample here was peripheral blood, taken 360 days after TCRalphabeta/CD19-depleted stem cell transplant. The receptors were gathered from a female patient aged 2-15 years who had a stem cell transplant for Fanconi anemia, so the T cells may come from the graft donor.

This clonotype was seen more than once but under ten times. The chain couples TRBV30 to TRBJ2-7, with D uncertain. The V gene lost 3 bases and the J gene lost 3 bases, with 6 bases spanning the gap. The germline V gene encodes CDR1 GTSNPN and CDR2 SVGIG (reference sequence). The CDR3 length is 11 residues. The CDR3 nucleotides read TGTGCCTGGAGACAAAGCTACGAGCAGTACTTC. Translating gives CAWRQSYEQYF.

In its sample, this clonotype was seen many times. The J gene is TRBJ1-3, the V gene TRBV28; TRBD1 might be the D (5 bases). Germline V CDR1 and CDR2: MDHEN, SYDVKM. The V gene lost 5 bases and the J gene lost 0 bases, with 17 bases spanning the gap. This CDR3 has 17 residues. The CDR3 sequence: CASSPQGLPNSGNTIYF. The CDR3 DNA reads as TGTGCCAGCAGTCCCCAGGGACTACCTAACTCTGGAAACACCATATATTTT.

This clonotype was seen only a few times. This chain uses TRBV30 with TRBJ1-4; 7 bases are a match to TRBD1. Germline values: CDR1 GTSNPN, CDR2 SVGIG (reference sequence). The CDR3 totals 12 residues. V was clipped by 4 bases and J by 7 bases; unmatched bases: 3. CDR3 coding DNA: TGTGCCTGGAACAGGGGAATTGAAAAACTGTTTTTT. This encodes CAWNRGIEKLFF.

This clonotype appeared many times. The junction departs from the called germline gene at one end, perhaps through a read error. The CDR3, as DNA: TGTGCCAGCAGCCAAGAATTAGGCCCAACGAATTTT. This codes for CASSQELGPTNF. The chain is built from TRBV4-2 and TRBJ1-4; D unclear. Germline CDR1 is LGHNA and CDR2 is YNFKEQ. The CDR3 is made up of 12 amino acids.

The rearrangement joins TRBV7-2 to TRBJ2-3, with D tentatively TRBD2 (5 bases). CDR3 size: 16 residues. Trimming took off 2 bases at V and 6 bases at J, with 18 bases between the two ends. The germline V gene has CDR1 SGHTA and CDR2 FQGNSA. The CDR3 nucleotides read TGTGCCAGCAGCTTAATGTTTCGGGGTATGGGGGATACGCAGTATTTT. It yields the protein CASSLMFRGMGDTQYF. Drawing the rest from reference TRBV7-2 and TRBJ2-3, the complete variable domain is GAGVSQSPSNKVTEKGKDVELRCDPISGHTALYWYRQSLGQGLEFLIYFQGNSAPDKSGLPSDRFSAERTGGSVSTLTIQRTQQEDSAVYLCASSLMFRGMGDTQYFGPGTRLTVL.

This clonotype was detected only a few times. V gene TRBV27 combines with J gene TRBJ2-7, with D possibly being TRBD1 or TRBD2 (5 bases each). The CDR3 is 14 residues long. The germline gives CDR1 MNHEY, CDR2 SMNVEV (reference sequence). Trimming shortened V by 3 bases and J by 2 bases, and 11 bases separated the two germline ends. The CDR3 here is CASSLLQGAYEQYF. The CDR3 DNA follows: TGTGCCAGCAGTTTGTTGCAGGGAGCCTACGAGCAGTACTTC.

Only a few counts were recorded for this clonotype. The chain is built from TRBV6-1 and TRBJ1-2, with D possibly matching TRBD1 (5 bases). CDR1 and CDR2 (germline): MNHNS, SASEGT. Trimming cost V 5 bases and J 4 bases, with 14 bases left between them. CDR3 size: 14 residues. CDR3 in DNA: TGTGCCAGCAGTACACCTAGAGGGGTCTATGGCTACACCTTC. Protein product: CASSTPRGVYGYTF.

The genes are TRBV10-3 and TRBJ1-2; D perhaps matches TRBD1 (5 bases). This CDR3 contains 11 residues. Germline CDR1 and CDR2: ENHRY and SYGVKD. V was clipped by 7 bases and J by 6 bases, with 9 bases between them. CDR3 nucleotide sequence: TGTGCCATCACAGGGACCGATGGCTACACCTTC. This gives the protein CAITGTDGYTF.

Ten or more counts support this clonotype. The chain links TRBV5-1 to TRBJ2-2; D ambiguous. Trimming pared 1 base from V and 6 bases from J, leaving 7 bases between. The CDR3 has 13 amino acids. In germline, CDR1 is SGHRS, CDR2 YFSETQ. Written as DNA, the CDR3 is TGCGCCAGCAGCTTGCACGACGCCGGGGAGCTGTTTTTT. This sequence encodes CASSLHDAGELFF.

There are many counts of this clonotype. This chain connects TRBV7-8 to TRBJ2-7; tentative D call: TRBD2 (6 bases). Per germline, CDR1 SGHVS and CDR2 FQNEAQ. There are 13 residues in the CDR3. V dropped 1 base and J dropped 9 bases, with 13 bases sitting between them. The CDR3 reads CASSLEEGVAQYF. DNA of the CDR3: TGTGCCAGCAGCTTAGAGGAGGGCGTGGCGCAGTACTTC.

This clonotype has at least ten counts. The V call is TRBV5-1, the J call TRBJ2-1; possibly TRBD2 for D (6 bases). V lost 2 bases and J 7 bases, leaving 31 bases between the germline ends. The CDR3 extends over 20 amino acids. Germline V gives CDR1 SGHRS, CDR2 YFSETQ. The CDR3 loop reads CASSFFSGAGPLLRSNEQFF. The CDR3 nucleotides read TGCGCCAGCAGCTTTTTTTCGGGAGCCGGTCCCCTATTGCGGTCTAATGAGCAGTTCTTC.

In this sample, this clonotype turned up a few times. The rearrangement links TRBV2 to TRBJ1-1; 8 bases are shared with TRBD1. This CDR3 is 17 amino acids long. V was pared by 8 bases and J by 1 base, with 15 bases of the junction left unmatched. Per germline, CDR1 SNHLY and CDR2 FYNNEI. The CDR3 protein is CASGRGRQGRRNTEAFF. CDR3 in DNA: TGTGCCAGCGGGAGGGGTAGACAGGGGAGGAGGAACACTGAAGCTTTCTTT.

This clonotype was picked up a small number of times. The chain is built from TRBV9 and TRBJ2-1, with 10 positions matching TRBD1. The V gene end was trimmed by 2 bases and the J gene end by 5 bases; junction bases not matched to a gene: 7. CDR1 SGDLS and CDR2 YYNGEE come from the germline V gene. The CDR3 totals 16 residues. The CDR3 here is CASSVAPGQGNNEQFF. The CDR3 DNA follows: TGTGCCAGCAGCGTGGCGCCGGGACAGGGGAACAATGAGCAGTTCTTC.

This clonotype was counted a few times. The rearrangement uses TRBV28 and TRBJ2-7, with a tentative D call TRBD1 (6 bases). The germline gives CDR1 MDHEN, CDR2 SYDVKM. V lost 5 bases and J 7 bases, leaving 9 bases between the germline ends. The CDR3 spans 11 residues. CDR3 coding DNA: TGTGCCAGCAGTAATACAGGGGAGCAGTACGTC. Encoded protein: CASSNTGEQYV.

The chain links TRBV27 to TRBJ2-2; 7 bases are shared with TRBD1. Germline V gene lookup returns CDR1 MNHEY and CDR2 SMNVEV (reference sequence). V lost 7 bases to trimming and J lost 4 bases; unmatched junction nucleotides: 12. The CDR3 is 16 residues long. CDR3 loop: CASTLTGTVATGELFF. DNA for the CDR3: TGTGCCAGCACCCTAACCGGGACAGTGGCCACCGGGGAGCTGTTTTTT.

This clonotype was picked up many times. The rearrangement uses TRBV5-1 and TRBJ1-2; 7 bases align to TRBD1. Germline CDR1 SGHRS, CDR2 YFSETQ. Trimming removed 3 bases from V and 6 bases from J; junction bases left unmatched: 14. This CDR3 has 16 residues. CDR3 loop: CASSSTGDALRDGYTF. The CDR3 DNA reads TGCGCCAGCAGCTCAACAGGGGATGCCCTTCGGGATGGCTACACCTTC.

With respect to this clonotype: The CDR3 does not close with the conserved phenylalanine or tryptophan, likely indicating a read error. No DNA is shown, since the ends of the CDR3 on it are uncertain; the CDR3 is the one TCRdb lists. This chain uses TRBV7-2 with TRBJ2-1; the table's D call of TRBD2 was not tested on the DNA. Germline assignment: CDR1 SGHTA and CDR2 FQGNSA. From its first to its last residue, the CDR3 has 13 amino acids. CDR3 sequence reads: CASSPSRAGGVFI.

In its sample, this clonotype was seen many times. The chain couples TRBV6-6 to TRBJ1-1; possibly TRBD1 for D (5 bases). V lost 8 bases and J lost 4, with 11 bases in between. The CDR3 sequence is 12 residues long. CDR1 and CDR2 from the germline V gene are MNHNY and SVGAGI (reference sequence). As DNA, the CDR3 is TGTGCCAGCCTAGGACACACCACTGAAGCTTTCTTT. Its translation: CASLGHTTEAFF.

This chain links TRBV15 with TRBJ1-1; D perhaps matches TRBD1 (6 bases). CDR3 length equals 15 residues. Trimming took 4 bases from V and 5 from J, leaving 17 bases between them. Germline V gene sequence: CDR1 LNHNV, CDR2 YYDKDF (reference sequence). DNA of the CDR3: TGTGCCACCAGCACCCGAGGGGGACGGGTAACTGAAGCTTTCTTT. Translation: CATSTRGGRVTEAFF.

This clonotype was seen at least ten times. This rearrangement joins TRBV20-1 to TRBJ2-7; TRBD2 aligns across 8 bases. V trimming: 4 bases; J trimming: 2 bases; junction bases outside the gene matches: 4. This CDR3 has 13 amino acids. Per the germline V gene, CDR1 is DFQATT and CDR2 is SNEGSKA (reference sequence). CDR3 in amino acids: CSATERGTYEQYF. CDR3 sequence (DNA): TGCAGTGCTACGGAGCGGGGGACCTACGAGCAGTACTTC.

The V and J genes are TRBV27 and TRBJ2-1; 11 nucleotides align to TRBD1. This CDR3 is built from 15 residues. The trim removed 6 bases at V and 6 bases at J, leaving 7 bases unmatched. Germline CDR1 MNHEY, CDR2 SMNVEV (reference sequence). The CDR3 is CASSTDRGRFNEQFF. As DNA, the CDR3 is TGTGCCAGCAGCACGGACAGGGGGCGGTTCAATGAGCAGTTCTTC.

This clonotype was detected many times. The chain employs TRBV7-8 and TRBJ2-3; tentative D call: TRBD1 (5 bases). Germline V CDR1 and CDR2: SGHVS, FQNEAQ. The CDR3 is 15 residues long. Trimming removed 2 bases from V and 1 base from J, with 10 bases in between. The CDR3 DNA reads TGTGCCAGCAGCTTATCGTGGGGCGGCACAGATACGCAGTATTTT. It specifies CASSLSWGGTDTQYF.

This clonotype has only a few counts. The rearrangement uses TRBV20-1 and TRBJ2-3; either TRBD1 or TRBD2 may supply D (5 bases each). Germline CDR1 is DFQATT and CDR2 is SNEGSKA (reference sequence). The CDR3 contains 14 residues. V was cut by 6 bases and J by 2 bases, with 15 bases left in between. CDR3 bases: TGCAGTGCCTACGGTGGGGGAATCACAGATACGCAGTATTTT. It translates to CSAYGGGITDTQYF.

This clonotype was recorded at least ten times. This rearrangement joins TRBV20-1 to TRBJ1-1; D remains unclear. V was shortened by 3 bases and J by 5 bases, with 4 bases between the two germline ends. This CDR3 region has 10 residues. The germline V gene encodes CDR1 DFQATT and CDR2 SNEGSKA (reference sequence). The CDR3 bases are TGCAGTGCTAGTAGGACTGAAGCTTTCTTT. As protein: CSASRTEAFF.

This clonotype has more than one count but fewer than ten. The chain combines TRBV7-9 with TRBJ1-2; 8 bases are a match to TRBD1. The CDR3 extends over 13 amino acids. CDR1 is SEHNR, CDR2 FQNEAQ, per germline (reference sequence). The V segment lost 7 bases and the J segment 3 bases; nucleotides outside the gene matches: 4. CDR3 sequence (DNA): TGTGCCAGCACGGGACAGGCCTACTATGGCTACACCTTC. It encodes CASTGQAYYGYTF.

The chain recombines TRBV3-1 with TRBJ2-3; TRBD1 agrees at 10 bases. CDR1 and CDR2 (germline): LGHDT, YNNKEL (reference sequence). With 10 bases clipped from V and 4 bases from J, the junction kept 20 bases outside the gene matches. The CDR3 has 18 residues. CDR3 DNA: TGTGCCACCACCCAAGACCCTGCCGGGACAGGGGTACCAGATACGCAGTATTTT. It translates to CATTQDPAGTGVPDTQYF.

This clonotype was observed many times. The rearrangement uses TRBV7-9 and TRBJ1-2; possibly TRBD1 for D (6 bases). The germline gives CDR1 SEHNR, CDR2 FQNEAQ (reference sequence). CDR3 length equals 17 residues. V was cut by 0 bases and J by 0 bases, with 14 bases left in between. This CDR3 reads CASSLAMGGPTNYGYTF. In DNA form, the CDR3 reads TGTGCCAGCAGCTTAGCGATGGGGGGCCCTACTAACTATGGCTACACCTTC.

This chain joins TRBV5-1 and TRBJ1-2; D is unresolved. Germline CDR1 reads SGHRS; CDR2 reads YFSETQ. The CDR3 is 14 amino acids. V was trimmed by 0 bases and J by 6 bases, leaving 12 bases between them. The CDR3 DNA follows: TGCGCCAGCAGCTTGGTCCCAGAGGGAGATGGCTACACCTTC. Its protein product is CASSLVPEGDGYTF.

This clonotype was seen many times. The chain links TRBV10-3 to TRBJ2-1, with 8 positions matching TRBD2. The CDR3 runs 13 residues. Per germline, CDR1 ENHRY and CDR2 SYGVKD. Trimming took 9 bases from V and 4 from J; bases not matched to a gene: 5. CDR3 bases: TGTGCCATTATGACTAGCGATTACAATGAGCAGTTCTTC. This encodes CAIMTSDYNEQFF.

The chain is built from TRBV7-8 and TRBJ1-5, with D uncertain. There are 17 residues in the CDR3. CDR1 is SGHVS and CDR2 is FQNEAQ in the germline V gene. V gave up 1 base and J gave up 0 bases, with 13 bases separating them. The CDR3 spells CASSLGPRGYSNQPQHF. In DNA form, the CDR3 reads TGTGCCAGCAGCTTAGGACCGAGAGGTTATAGCAATCAGCCCCAGCATTTT.

This clonotype was counted ten times or more. The V call is TRBV5-6, the J call TRBJ2-1; 9 bases are a match to TRBD2. There are 17 residues in the CDR3. V lost 2 bases and J lost 6; bases outside the gene matches: 12. From germline, CDR1 is SGHDT and CDR2 YYEEEE. The CDR3 region has the DNA TGTGCCAGCAGCTTCTTCATAGCGGGAGCCGGGCCCAATGAGCAGTTCTTC. Translated, it gives CASSFFIAGAGPNEQFF.